The 21 T cell receptor beta chains given below trace back to one sample, sequenced in a study of T cells in Graves' hyperthyroidism and ophthalmopathy (dated by TCRdb to the late 2010s). Preparation of the library involved multiplex PCR. Sequencing took place on an Illumina HiSeq 2000. The TCR beta CDR3 regions were amplified from RNA transcripts. A first-round RT-PCR of the TCR CDR3 used the HTBI primer set with the Qiagen OneStep RT-PCR kit. TCRdb reran the public reads through fastp at Q25 and MiXCR, keeping productive beta chains. Each entry merges the rows of one CDR3 protein and shows their most common DNA and genes. Across this sample there are roughly 530,000 distinct CDR3 sequences, with over 15% seen only once. The ten biggest clones cover roughly a sixth of the sample. The sequencing input was blood. The receptors were sampled from a young woman with Graves' ophthalmopathy.

The chain has TRBV6-1 and TRBJ2-2, with 10 bases aligning to TRBD2. The junction had 5 bases not matched to a gene; V was cut back by 9 bases and J by 1 base. This CDR3 contains 15 residues. Germline CDR1 MNHNS, CDR2 SASEGT. The CDR3 DNA reads TGTGCCAGTACCTTAGCGGGGGGGAACACCGGGGAGCTGTTTTTT. Amino acids: CASTLAGGNTGELFF.

Many counts were recorded for this clonotype. V is TRBV27 and J is TRBJ2-1, with 9 positions matching TRBD2. This CDR3 comprises 17 residues. The germline gives CDR1 MNHEY, CDR2 SMNVEV (reference sequence). After removal of 3 bases from V and 9 bases from J, the junction contained 15 bases not matched to a gene. CDR3 sequence: CASSFNLGSGRGSEQFF. The DNA of the CDR3 is TGTGCCAGCAGTTTTAATCTGGGTAGCGGGAGAGGGAGTGAGCAGTTCTTC.

The table lists this clonotype with many counts. The CDR3 DNA follows: TGTGCCAGCAGTTTTAGGGGGGCCCACGGCTACACCTTC. Its protein is CASSFRGAHGYTF. The rearrangement joins TRBV28 to TRBJ1-2, with D perhaps TRBD1 (6 bases). Germline CDR1 reads MDHEN; CDR2 reads SYDVKM. This CDR3 spans 13 amino acids. V lost 3 bases and J 8 bases, leaving 13 bases between the germline ends.

V gene TRBV6-1 combines with J gene TRBJ1-5, with 9 bases aligning to TRBD1. V lost 5 bases to trimming and J lost 2 bases; unmatched junction nucleotides: 7. Germline CDR1 and CDR2: MNHNS and SASEGT. The CDR3 is 16 residues long. CDR3: CASSTGTGNGNQPQHF. The CDR3 nucleotides are TGTGCCAGCAGTACCGGGACAGGGAACGGCAATCAGCCCCAGCATTTT.

This clonotype was recorded many times. CDR3 amino acids: CSATPPTGLSYNEQFF. In nucleotides, the CDR3 is TGCAGTGCCACCCCTCCGACAGGGTTGTCCTACAATGAGCAGTTCTTC. This chain uses TRBV20-1 with TRBJ2-1, with 7 bases identical to TRBD1. CDR1 is DFQATT and CDR2 is SNEGSKA in the germline V gene (reference sequence). The CDR3 totals 16 residues. The V and J ends lost 6 bases and 1 base, in that order; junction bases with no gene match: 12.

This chain connects TRBV19 to TRBJ1-5; D is unclear. The V gene lost 3 bases and the J gene lost 2 bases, with 8 bases spanning the gap. CDR1 is LNHDA and CDR2 is SQIVND in the germline V gene (reference sequence). The length of the CDR3 is 14 residues. The CDR3: CASSMWKGNQPQHF. The CDR3, as DNA: TGTGCCAGTAGTATGTGGAAGGGCAATCAGCCCCAGCATTTT.

J is TRBJ1-1 and V is TRBV4-3; possible D gene TRBD1, 5 bases. This CDR3 is 14 amino acids long. Trimming left V 3 bases short and J 5 bases short, with 13 bases between. Germline lookup yields CDR1 LGHNA and CDR2 YSLEER. Written as DNA, the CDR3 is TGCGCCAGCAGCCACCCCGGGGGGGGGACTGAAGCTTTCTTT. This sequence encodes CASSHPGGGTEAFF.

The chain uses TRBV9 and TRBJ2-7; 10 bases map to TRBD1. The CDR3 consists of 14 residues. V dropped 4 bases and J dropped 5; count of bases not matched to a gene: 6. Germline CDR1 and CDR2: SGDLS and YYNGEE. This CDR3 is CASSRGQGSHEQYF. In DNA form, the CDR3 reads TGTGCCAGCAGCCGGGGACAGGGGTCCCACGAGCAGTACTTC.

There are a few counts of this clonotype. The V call is TRBV4-2, the J call TRBJ1-1; 7 nucleotides align to TRBD1. The CDR3 runs to 16 residues. Germline V gives CDR1 LGHNA, CDR2 YNFKEQ. With V trimmed by 0 bases and J by 6 bases, 10 bases remained unmatched. The CDR3 protein is CASSQEGSYRGAEAFF. The CDR3 nucleotides are TGTGCCAGCAGCCAAGAGGGGAGTTACAGGGGCGCTGAAGCTTTCTTT.

This clonotype was seen a few times. The chain links TRBV20-1 to TRBJ1-2; the D gene is possibly TRBD1 (6 bases). The CDR3 spans 17 residues. Trimming took off 2 bases at V and 1 base at J, with 20 bases between the two ends. Germline CDR1 reads DFQATT; CDR2 reads SNEGSKA (reference sequence). The CDR3 sequence is CSARPIGGHRNNYGYTF. DNA for the CDR3: TGCAGTGCTAGACCCATCGGGGGACACCGAAATAACTATGGCTACACCTTC.

The chain uses TRBV4-1 and TRBJ2-7; the D is unclear. Germline CDR1 and CDR2: MGHRA and YSYEKL. The V end lost 3 bases, the J end lost 2 bases, and 14 bases lay between the germline ends. The CDR3 has 15 amino acids. CDR3 bases: TGCGCCAGCAGCCAGACGCTTGAAGCAGCCTACGAGCAGTACTTC. Translation: CASSQTLEAAYEQYF.

The table lists this clonotype with a few counts. The chain combines TRBV5-1 with TRBJ1-5; TRBD1 matches at 10 bases. The CDR3 is 16 residues long. Germline V gene sequence: CDR1 SGHRS, CDR2 YFSETQ. V dropped 8 bases and J dropped 4; count of bases not matched to a gene: 12. CDR3 sequence (DNA): TGCGCCAGTCTCCCCCGACCGGGACAGGGGAATCAGCCCCAGCATTTT. Translation gives CASLPRPGQGNQPQHF.

The chain joins TRBV4-1 to TRBJ2-3, with a tentative D call TRBD2 (6 bases). The V and J ends lost 0 bases and 2 bases respectively, with 12 bases between them. CDR1 is MGHRA and CDR2 is YSYEKL in the germline V gene. CDR3 length: 16 amino acids. The CDR3: CASSQESTGVTDTQYF. The CDR3 nucleotides are TGCGCCAGCAGCCAAGAGTCGACGGGGGTCACAGATACGCAGTATTTT.

This chain's CDR3 is CASSPGLAGMEQFF. The CDR3 nucleotides are TGTGCCAGCAGTCCTGGCCTAGCGGGCATGGAGCAGTTCTTC. The chain uses TRBV11-1 and TRBJ2-1, with 8 nucleotides matching TRBD2. CDR1 SGHAT and CDR2 FQDESV come from the germline V gene (reference sequence). The V gene end was trimmed by 6 bases and the J gene end by 10 bases; junction bases not matched to a gene: 11. The CDR3 is 14 residues long. The full variable domain, its missing parts supplied by reference TRBV11-1 and TRBJ2-1, is EAEVAQSPRYKITEKSQAVAFWCDPISGHATLYWYRQILGQGPELLVQFQDESVVDDSQLPKDRFSAERLKGVDSTLKIQPAELGDSAMYLCASSPGLAGMEQFFGPGTRLTVL.

The chain recombines TRBV6-1 with TRBJ2-1; D remains ambiguous. Trimming removed 6 bases from V and 5 bases from J, with 8 bases in between. The germline V gene encodes CDR1 MNHNS and CDR2 SASEGT. The CDR3 length is 12 residues. CDR3 in DNA: TGTGCCAGCAGCCATAAAAACAATGAGCAGTTCTTC. It specifies CASSHKNNEQFF.

This clonotype was detected ten times or more. The chain combines TRBV3-1 with TRBJ1-4; D not certain. V lost 1 base and J 7 bases, leaving 16 bases between the germline ends. CDR3 size: 16 residues. The V gene's germline CDR1 is LGHDT and CDR2 YNNKEL (reference sequence). In nucleotides, the CDR3 is TGTGCCAGCAGCCAAGTCGGATGGGTTGTTGGTGAAAAACTGTTTTTT. This gives the protein CASSQVGWVVGEKLFF.

This clonotype has ten or more counts. The V gene is TRBV2, the J gene TRBJ2-7; 8 nucleotides align to TRBD1. The V segment lost 7 bases and the J segment 7 bases; nucleotides outside the gene matches: 9. Germline lookup yields CDR1 SNHLY and CDR2 FYNNEI. The CDR3 is made up of 13 amino acids. CDR3 sequence: CASTGDRRWEQYF. The CDR3 DNA reads as TGTGCCAGCACCGGGGACAGGCGATGGGAGCAGTACTTC.

This clonotype turned up a few times. The J gene is TRBJ2-7, the V gene TRBV20-1; D gene unclear. CDR3 size: 13 residues. Deletions cut 4 bases from V and 1 base from J, with 11 bases between. CDR1 and CDR2 from the germline V gene are DFQATT and SNEGSKA (reference sequence). As DNA, the CDR3 is TGCAGTGCTAAGCAGGTTTTATCCTACGAGCAGTACTTC. Translation gives CSAKQVLSYEQYF.

There are many counts of this clonotype. This sequence joins TRBV5-1 and TRBJ2-1; 9 nucleotides match TRBD2. The CDR3 covers 14 residues. Germline V gene data show CDR1 as SGHRS and CDR2 as YFSETQ. With 4 bases clipped from V and 7 bases from J, the junction kept 6 bases outside the gene matches. The CDR3, as DNA: TGCGCCAGCAGCCCCGGCGGGAGGGGGAATGAGCAGTTCTTC. Translated, it gives CASSPGGRGNEQFF. The complete variable domain, with remaining parts taken from reference TRBV5-1 and TRBJ2-1, reads KAGVTQTPRYLIKTRGQQVTLSCSPISGHRSVSWYQQTPGQGLQFLFEYFSETQRNKGNFPGRFSGRQFSNSRSEMNVSTLELGDSALYLCASSPGGRGNEQFFGPGTRLTVL.

J is TRBJ1-4 and V is TRBV3-1; TRBD1 agrees at 9 bases. CDR1 is LGHDT and CDR2 is YNNKEL in the germline V gene (reference sequence). CDR3 length equals 15 residues. With 4 bases clipped from V and 4 bases from J, the junction kept 4 bases outside the gene matches. The CDR3 bases are TGTGCCAGCAGCCTAACAGGGGGCGTTAATGAAAAACTGTTTTTT. This codes for CASSLTGGVNEKLFF.

This clonotype has ten or more counts. The junction shows a germline mismatch at one end, possibly a read error. The genes are TRBV27 and TRBJ2-5; 7 bases align to TRBD2. CDR1 is MNHEY and CDR2 is SMNVEV in the germline V gene (reference sequence). The CDR3 has 16 amino acids. The CDR3 protein is CASSVSGGTRIETQYF. DNA for the CDR3: TGTGCCAGCAGTGTATCGGGGGGAACGAGAATAGAGACCCAGTACTTC.